The source of this TCR beta chain is a study of beta chain features in type 1 diabetes. Across the study: The examined sorted cells totaled around 100 million across samples. Whole-study findings and limits: Among patients with Type 1 diabetes, TCRB CDR3s were moderately but significantly shorter in every one of the four CD4+ subsets.

This clone was counted only a few times. Its antigen is still unknown. The germline gives CDR1 SGDLS, CDR2 YYNGEE. Trimming stripped 3 bases from V and 6 bases from J, with 18 bases between. There are 15 residues in the CDR3. Sort purity for all populations was recorded as exceeding 98%. The investigators reverse transcribed all of the isolated RNA, so they sequenced expressed TCRB transcripts. An average roughly 3.6 million reads came from naive, central memory and regulatory T cell samples. Repertoires were generated with immunoSEQ multiplex PCR, while TCRdb's copy carries only in-frame clones and drops some. The table shows 350,000 to 400,000 clones, with roughly 15% occurring only once.

The sample taken for sequencing was naive CD4+ T cells from blood. J is TRBJ1-2 and V is TRBV9; TRBD1 might be the D (6 bases). This TCR was sampled from a woman under 30 in good health. The CDR3 DNA follows: TGTGCCAGCAGCGCACTACAGGGTTCGGTTAATGGCTACACCTTC. Amino acids: CASSALQGSVNGYTF. Based on the CDR3 plus reference TRBV9 and TRBJ1-2, the full variable domain is DSGVTQTPKHLITATGQRVTLRCSPRSGDLSVYWYQQSLDQGLQFLIQYYNGEERAKGNILERFSAQQFPDLHSELNLSSLELGDSALYFCASSALQGSVNGYTFGSGTRLTVV.